This entry is about one T cell receptor (beta chain). Assay: immunoSEQ multiplex PCR; the TCRdb copy retains only in-frame clones and omits some. The data contain a few hundred thousand clones, around nine tenths of them seen just once; the ten biggest clones take up 15% to 20%. The data belong to a study of blood T cell repertoires in COVID-19. Study context: In each case, the material was cDNA or gDNA derived from T cells, B-cell-depleted T cells, or PBMCs.

V was pared by 6 bases and J by 5 bases, with 10 bases between. Germline CDR1 and CDR2: MNHEY and SVGAGI. CDR3 length: 13 residues. The clonotype was recovered from a middle-aged man with COVID-19, enrolled during active disease. The V call is TRBV6-5, the J call TRBJ1-4; D perhaps matches TRBD1 (5 bases). What was sequenced was peripheral blood. The CDR3 reads CASRTVRNEKLFF. The CDR3 DNA reads as TGTGCCAGCAGGACAGTCCGAAATGAAAAACTGTTTTTT.